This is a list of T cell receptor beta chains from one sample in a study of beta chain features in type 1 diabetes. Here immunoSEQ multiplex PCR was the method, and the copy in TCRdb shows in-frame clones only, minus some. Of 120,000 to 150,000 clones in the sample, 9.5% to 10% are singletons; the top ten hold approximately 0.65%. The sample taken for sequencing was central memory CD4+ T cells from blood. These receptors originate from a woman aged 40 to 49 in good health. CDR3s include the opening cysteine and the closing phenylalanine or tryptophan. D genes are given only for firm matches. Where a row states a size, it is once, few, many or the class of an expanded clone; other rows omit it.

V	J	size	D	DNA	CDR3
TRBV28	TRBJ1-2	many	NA	TGTGCCAGCAGTCCACTGTACTATGGCTACACCTTC	CASSPLYYGYTF
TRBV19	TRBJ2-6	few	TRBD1	TGTGCCAGTAGTATGGGACAGAGAGGGGCCAACGTCCTGACTTTC	CASSMGQRGANVLTF
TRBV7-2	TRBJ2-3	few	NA	TGTGCCAGCAGCCCTGGGTCAGGGTACGGAGATACGCAGTATTTT	CASSPGSGYGDTQYF
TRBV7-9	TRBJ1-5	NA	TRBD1	TGTGCCAGCAGCCCAGGGGGGTCTAATCAGCCCCAGCATTTT	CASSPGGSNQPQHF
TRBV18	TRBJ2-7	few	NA	TGTGCCAGCTCACCGGCTAGGACTCTCAGTCCCAACGAGCAGTACTTC	CASSPARTLSPNEQYF
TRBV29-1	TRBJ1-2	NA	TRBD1	TGCAGCGTTCGGGGACAGGGAGCGCTCTATGGCTACACCTTC	CSVRGQGALYGYTF
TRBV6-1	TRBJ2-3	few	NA	TGTGCCAGCAGTGAAGCGAGGTCCCCGGATACGCAGTATTTT	CASSEARSPDTQYF
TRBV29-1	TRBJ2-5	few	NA	TGCAGCGTTGCCGTCGGGCCAGGGGAGACCCAGTACTTC	CSVAVGPGETQYF
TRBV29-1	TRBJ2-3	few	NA	TGCAGCGCTACTCCCCGGGTCACAGATACGCAGTATTTT	CSATPRVTDTQYF
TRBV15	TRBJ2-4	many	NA	TGTGCCACCAGCAGAGAGGGTAGAGCGAACATTCAGTACTTC	CATSREGRANIQYF
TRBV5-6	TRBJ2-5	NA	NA	TGTGCCAGCAGCACGAAGTGGCGGGCGACAGGGACCCAGTACTTC	CASSTKWRATGTQYF
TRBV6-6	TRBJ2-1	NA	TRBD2	TGTGCCAGCCGAGGACTAGGAGCTTCCTATGAGCAGTTCTTC	CASRGLGASYEQFF
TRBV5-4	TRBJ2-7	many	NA	TGTGCCAGCAGCTCCGGACAGCAAGGGTCCTACGAGCAGTACTTC	CASSSGQQGSYEQYF
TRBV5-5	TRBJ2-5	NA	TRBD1	TGTGCCAGCAGCCTAAGGGACAGTTGGGGGGAGACCCAGTACTTC	CASSLRDSWGETQYF
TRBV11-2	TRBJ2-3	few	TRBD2	TGTGCCAGCAGACCTTATACTAGCGGCACAGATACGCAGTATTTT	CASRPYTSGTDTQYF
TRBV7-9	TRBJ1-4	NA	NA	TGTGCCAGCAGCTCATCAACTAATGAAAAACTGTTTTTT	CASSSSTNEKLFF
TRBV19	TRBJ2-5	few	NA	TGTGCCAGTAGTATATATCTGTACCAAGAGACCCAGTACTTC	CASSIYLYQETQYF
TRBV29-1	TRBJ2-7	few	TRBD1	TGCAGCGTCGATTTACGGGACAGGGGTTACGAGCAGTACTTC	CSVDLRDRGYEQYF
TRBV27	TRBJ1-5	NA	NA	TGTGCCAGCAGTTTGGAGGGGAGGGGTCAGCCCCAGCATTTT	CASSLEGRGQPQHF
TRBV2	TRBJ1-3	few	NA	TGTGCCAGCAGTAGGGGTAGTGGAAACACCATATATTTT	CASSRGSGNTIYF
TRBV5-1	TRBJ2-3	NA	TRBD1	TGCGCCAGCAGCCTCGACAGGGGTACAGATACGCAGTATTTT	CASSLDRGTDTQYF
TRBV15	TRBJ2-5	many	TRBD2	TGTGCCACCAATCGAGAGCGGGGGAGCCAAGAGACCCAGTACTTC	CATNRERGSQETQYF
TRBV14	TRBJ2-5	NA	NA	TGTGCCAGCAGCCAAGCCTTTGGCAAGACCCAGTACTTC	CASSQAFGKTQYF
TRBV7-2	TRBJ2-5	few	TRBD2	TGTGCCAGCAGCTTCACGACTAGCGTGGAGACCCAGTACTTC	CASSFTTSVETQYF
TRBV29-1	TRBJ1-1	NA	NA	TGCAGCGTTGATCACGGCGGGAACACTGAAGCTTTCTTT	CSVDHGGNTEAFF
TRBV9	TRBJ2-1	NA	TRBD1	TGTGCCAGCAGCGTAGGCTTAAAGGGGGCCCCTTACAATGAGCAGTTCTTC	CASSVGLKGAPYNEQFF
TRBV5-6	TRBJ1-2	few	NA	TGTGCCAGCAGCTTAGCGGGCAGCTATGGCTACACCTTC	CASSLAGSYGYTF
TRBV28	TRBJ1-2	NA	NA	TGTGCCAGCAGTTCCGGACAGCGAACCTATGGCTACACCTTC	CASSSGQRTYGYTF
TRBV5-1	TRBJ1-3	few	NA	TGCGCCAGCAGCACCGGACAGAGCAACACCATATATTTT	CASSTGQSNTIYF
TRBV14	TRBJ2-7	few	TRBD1	TGTGCCAGCAGCCAAGGACAGGGGGCGAGACCCTACGAGCAGTACTTC	CASSQGQGARPYEQYF
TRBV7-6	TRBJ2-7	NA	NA	TGTGCCAGCAGCTTACACCAGGGCCTTTTTGACTTC	CASSLHQGLFDF
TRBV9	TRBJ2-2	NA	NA	TGTGCCAGCAGCTCAGGGGTGAACACCGGGGAGCTGTTTTTT	CASSSGVNTGELFF
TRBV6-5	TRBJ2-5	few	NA	TGTGCCAGCAGTTACCAGCGTAGCCAAGAGACCCAGTACTTC	CASSYQRSQETQYF
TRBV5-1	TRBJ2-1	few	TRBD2	TGCGCCAGCAGCTTAAGAAGCGGGGGGGCCGGTGAGCAGTTCTTC	CASSLRSGGAGEQFF
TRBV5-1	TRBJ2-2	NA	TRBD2	TGCGCCAGCAGCTTGGAGGCGGGGGCCGGGGAGCTGTTTTTT	CASSLEAGAGELFF
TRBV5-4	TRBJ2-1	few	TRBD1	TGTGCCAGCAGCTTGGTGACCGGGACAGGGGGCCGGAATGAGCAGTTCTTC	CASSLVTGTGGRNEQFF
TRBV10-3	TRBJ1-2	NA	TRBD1	TGTGCCATCAGTGCGGACAGGGAGTCTTATGGCTACACCTTC	CAISADRESYGYTF
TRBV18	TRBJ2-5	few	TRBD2	TGTGCCAGCTCACGACTAGCGGGGTCCCAAGAGACCCAGTACTTC	CASSRLAGSQETQYF
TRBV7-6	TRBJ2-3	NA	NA	TGTGCCAGCAGCTCGTCACCCGGGACACGCACAGATACGCAGTATTTT	CASSSSPGTRTDTQYF
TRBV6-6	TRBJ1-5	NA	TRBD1	TGTGCCAGCGCGGGACAGCCAAATCAGCCCCAGCATTTT	CASAGQPNQPQHF
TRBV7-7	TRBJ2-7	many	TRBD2	TGTGCCAGCAGCCCCAGCCGGGGGGGAAACTACGAGCAGTACTTC	CASSPSRGGNYEQYF
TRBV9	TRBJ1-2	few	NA	TGTGCCAGCAGCGTAGTCGGGGGCTATGGCTACACCTTC	CASSVVGGYGYTF
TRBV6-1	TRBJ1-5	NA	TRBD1	TGTGCCAGCAGGTACAGGGGAATGGGTCAGCCCCAGCATTTT	CASRYRGMGQPQHF
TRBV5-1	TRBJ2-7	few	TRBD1	TGCGCCAGCAGCGCGGGACAGGACTACGAGCAGTACTTC	CASSAGQDYEQYF
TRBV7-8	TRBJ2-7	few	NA	TGTGCCAGCAGCTTACGATCTCTATCCTACGAGCAGTACTTC	CASSLRSLSYEQYF
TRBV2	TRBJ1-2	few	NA	TGTGCCAGCAGTGAAAGGGGGGGCGAGGGTGGCTACACCTTC	CASSERGGEGGYTF
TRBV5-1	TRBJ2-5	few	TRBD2	TGCGCCAGCAGCTTAAGAGCGGGGGGACAAGAGACCCAGTACTTC	CASSLRAGGQETQYF
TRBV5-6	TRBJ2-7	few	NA	TGTGCCAGCAGCTCGAGAGGGCGTCTCTCCTACGAGCAGTACTTC	CASSSRGRLSYEQYF
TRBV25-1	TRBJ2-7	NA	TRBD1	TGTGCCAGCAGCGTTCCCCTCGGACAGGGTGGGTACGAGCAGTACTTC	CASSVPLGQGGYEQYF